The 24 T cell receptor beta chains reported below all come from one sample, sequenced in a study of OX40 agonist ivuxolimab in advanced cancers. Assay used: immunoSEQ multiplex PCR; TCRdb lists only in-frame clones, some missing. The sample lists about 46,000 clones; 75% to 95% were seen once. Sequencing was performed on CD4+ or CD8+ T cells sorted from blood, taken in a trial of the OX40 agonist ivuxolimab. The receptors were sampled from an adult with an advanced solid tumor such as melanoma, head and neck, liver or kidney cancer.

CDR3 DNA: TGTGCCAGCAGTTTACGAATGGACGGGCGGCTCTACGAGCAGTACTTC. Its translation: CASSLRMDGRLYEQYF. V and J are TRBV27 and TRBJ2-7; no firm D call. Germline loops: CDR1 MNHEY, CDR2 SMNVEV (reference sequence). CDR3 length: 16 residues. The V end lost 2 bases, the J end lost 3 bases, and 17 bases lay between the germline ends.

CDR3 in DNA: TGTGCCAGCAGTTACTCAGGGGGCGCGTTCTACGAGCAGTACGTC. Amino acid sequence: CASSYSGGAFYEQYV. The chain uses TRBV27 and TRBJ2-7; 8 nucleotides line up with TRBD1. Trimming at V came to 4 bases and at J to 3 bases, leaving 8 bases not matched to a gene. The CDR3 covers 15 residues. Germline V gene sequence: CDR1 MNHEY, CDR2 SMNVEV (reference sequence).

CDR3 nucleotides: TGCGCCAGCAGCTCCGGGACAGGGAGAGGAGGCACTGAAGCTTTCTTT. The encoded protein is CASSSGTGRGGTEAFF. This chain joins TRBV5-1 and TRBJ1-1; 9 bases map to TRBD1. The CDR3 is 16 amino acids. From germline, CDR1 is SGHRS and CDR2 YFSETQ. J was trimmed by 4 bases and V by 3 bases; bases with no gene match: 10.

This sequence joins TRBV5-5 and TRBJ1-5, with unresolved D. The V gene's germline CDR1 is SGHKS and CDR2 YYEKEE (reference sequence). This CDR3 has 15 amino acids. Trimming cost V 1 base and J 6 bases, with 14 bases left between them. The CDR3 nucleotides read TGTGCCAGCAGCTTGTATTTTGGAGGAGTTCAGCCCCAGCATTTT. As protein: CASSLYFGGVQPQHF.

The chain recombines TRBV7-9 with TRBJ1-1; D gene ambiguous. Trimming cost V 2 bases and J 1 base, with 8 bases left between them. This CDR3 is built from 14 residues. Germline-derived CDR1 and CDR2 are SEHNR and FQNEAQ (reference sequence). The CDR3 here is CASSLLGENTEAFF. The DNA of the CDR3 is TGTGCCAGCAGCTTACTGGGAGAGAACACTGAAGCTTTCTTT.

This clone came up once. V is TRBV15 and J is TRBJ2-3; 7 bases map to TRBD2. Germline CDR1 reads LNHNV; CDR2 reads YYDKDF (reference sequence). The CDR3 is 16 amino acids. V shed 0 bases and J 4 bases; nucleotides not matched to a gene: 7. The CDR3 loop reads CATSRDGGTTPDTQYF. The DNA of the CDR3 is TGTGCCACCAGCAGAGATGGGGGGACTACCCCAGATACGCAGTATTTT. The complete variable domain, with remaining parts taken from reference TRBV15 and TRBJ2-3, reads DAMVIQNPRYQVTQFGKPVTLSCSQTLNHNVMYWYQQKSSQAPKLLFHYYDKDFNNEADTPDNFQSRRPNTSFCFLDIRSPGLGDTAMYLCATSRDGGTTPDTQYFGPGTRLTVL.

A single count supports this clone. The CDR3 sequence: CASTGQEFLNYGYTF. The CDR3 DNA reads TGTGCCAGCACAGGACAGGAGTTCCTGAACTATGGCTACACCTTC. The genes are TRBV7-9 and TRBJ1-2, with TRBD1 matching 7 bases. The CDR3 loop spans 15 amino acids. The germline gives CDR1 SEHNR, CDR2 FQNEAQ (reference sequence). V shed 7 bases, J shed 2 bases, and the junction held 10 bases outside the gene matches.

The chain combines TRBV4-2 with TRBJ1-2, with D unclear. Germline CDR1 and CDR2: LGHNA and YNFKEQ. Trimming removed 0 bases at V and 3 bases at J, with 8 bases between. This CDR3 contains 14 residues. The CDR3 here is CASSQETSYYGYTF. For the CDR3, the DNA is TGTGCCAGCAGCCAAGAGACTAGCTACTATGGCTACACCTTC.

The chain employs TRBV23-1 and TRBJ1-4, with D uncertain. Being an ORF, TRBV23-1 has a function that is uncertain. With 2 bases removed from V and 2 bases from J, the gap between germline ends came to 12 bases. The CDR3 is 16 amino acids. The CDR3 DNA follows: TGCGCCAGCAGTCAACCGGAGAGGCTCACTAATGAAAAACTGTTTTTT. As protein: CASSQPERLTNEKLFF.

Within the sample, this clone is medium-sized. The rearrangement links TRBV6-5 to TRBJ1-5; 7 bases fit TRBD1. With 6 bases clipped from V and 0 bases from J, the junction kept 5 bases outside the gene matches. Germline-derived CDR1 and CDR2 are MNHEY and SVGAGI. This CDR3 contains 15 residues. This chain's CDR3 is CASRTGTVSNQPQHF. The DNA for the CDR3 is TGTGCCAGCAGAACCGGGACAGTTAGCAATCAGCCCCAGCATTTT.

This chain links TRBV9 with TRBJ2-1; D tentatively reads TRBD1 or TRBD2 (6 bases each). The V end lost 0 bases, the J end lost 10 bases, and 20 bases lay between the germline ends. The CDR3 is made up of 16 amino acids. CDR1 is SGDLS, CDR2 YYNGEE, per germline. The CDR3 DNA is TGTGCCAGCAGCGTAGCGGGGGCGCAAATAATGAGCGAGCAGTTCTTC. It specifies CASSVAGAQIMSEQFF.

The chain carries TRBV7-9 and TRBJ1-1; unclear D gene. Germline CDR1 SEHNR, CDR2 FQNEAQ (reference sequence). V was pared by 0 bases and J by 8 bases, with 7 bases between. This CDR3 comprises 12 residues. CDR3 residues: CASSLAPEEAFF. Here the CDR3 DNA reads TGTGCCAGCAGCTTAGCCCCAGAGGAAGCTTTCTTT.

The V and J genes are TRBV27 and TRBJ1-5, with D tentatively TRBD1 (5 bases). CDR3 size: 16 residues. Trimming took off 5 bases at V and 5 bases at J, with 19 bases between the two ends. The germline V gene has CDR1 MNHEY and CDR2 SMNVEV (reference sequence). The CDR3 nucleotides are TGTGCCAGCAGTGCCCAGGGTTTGGGATCGGATCAGCCCCAGCATTTT. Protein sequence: CASSAQGLGSDQPQHF.

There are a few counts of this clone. The CDR3 protein is CASSPPGAAVLYEQYF. CDR3 in DNA: TGTGCCAGCAGCCCACCAGGGGCAGCAGTACTCTACGAGCAGTACTTC. The rearrangement links TRBV7-9 to TRBJ2-7; D may be TRBD1 (6 bases). The CDR3 consists of 16 residues. The V end was cut by 5 bases, the J end by 3 bases, with 20 bases between. Germline CDR1 and CDR2: SEHNR and FQNEAQ (reference sequence).

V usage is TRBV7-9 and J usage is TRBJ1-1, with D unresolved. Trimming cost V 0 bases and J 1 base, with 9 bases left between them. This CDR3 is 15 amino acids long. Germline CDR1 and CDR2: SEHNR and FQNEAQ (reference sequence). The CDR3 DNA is TGTGCCAGCAGCTTAGCCGCGGCGGGGAACACTGAAGCTTTCTTT. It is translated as CASSLAAAGNTEAFF.

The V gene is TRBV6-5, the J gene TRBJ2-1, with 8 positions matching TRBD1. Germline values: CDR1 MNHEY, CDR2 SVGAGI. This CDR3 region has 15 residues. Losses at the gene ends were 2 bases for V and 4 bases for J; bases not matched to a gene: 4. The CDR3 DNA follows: TGTGCCAGCAGTTACGGCAGGGGGCTTTACAATGAGCAGTTCTTC. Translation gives CASSYGRGLYNEQFF.

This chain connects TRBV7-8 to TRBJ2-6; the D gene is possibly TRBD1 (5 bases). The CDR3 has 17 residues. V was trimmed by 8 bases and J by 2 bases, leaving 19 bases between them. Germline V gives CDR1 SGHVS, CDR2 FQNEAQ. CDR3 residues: CASGYRFGAPGANVLTF. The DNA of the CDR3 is TGTGCCAGCGGCTACCGTTTTGGGGCCCCTGGGGCCAACGTCCTGACTTTC.

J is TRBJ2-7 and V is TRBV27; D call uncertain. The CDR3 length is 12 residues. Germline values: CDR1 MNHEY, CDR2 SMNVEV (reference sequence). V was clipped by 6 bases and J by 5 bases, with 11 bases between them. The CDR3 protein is CASSPPGDEQYF. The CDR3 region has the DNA TGTGCCAGCAGCCCACCCGGCGACGAGCAGTACTTC.

CDR3 region: CASSWNSGSYEQYF. CDR3 nucleotide sequence: TGTGCCAGCAGTTGGAATAGCGGCTCCTACGAGCAGTACTTC. The V and J genes are TRBV27 and TRBJ2-7, with a possible D match to TRBD2 (6 bases). CDR3 length: 14 residues. V shed 4 bases and J shed 0 bases, with 10 bases lying between them. The germline CDR1 and CDR2 sequences are MNHEY and SMNVEV (reference sequence).

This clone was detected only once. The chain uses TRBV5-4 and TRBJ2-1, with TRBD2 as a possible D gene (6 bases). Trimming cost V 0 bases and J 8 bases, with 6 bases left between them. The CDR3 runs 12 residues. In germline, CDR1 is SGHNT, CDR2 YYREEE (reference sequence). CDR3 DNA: TGTGCCAGCAGCTTGGGGGGGGATGAGCAGTTCTTC. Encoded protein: CASSLGGDEQFF.

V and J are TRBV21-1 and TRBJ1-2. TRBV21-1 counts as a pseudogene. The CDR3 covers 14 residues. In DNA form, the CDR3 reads TGTGCCAGCAGCAAACGGGCTTGCAACTATGGCTACACCTTC. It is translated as CASSKRACNYGYTF.

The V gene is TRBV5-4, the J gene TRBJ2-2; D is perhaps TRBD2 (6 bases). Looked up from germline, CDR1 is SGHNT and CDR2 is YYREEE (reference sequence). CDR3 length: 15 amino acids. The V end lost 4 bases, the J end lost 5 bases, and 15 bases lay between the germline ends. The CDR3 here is CASSHFTGETGELFF. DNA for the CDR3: TGTGCCAGCAGCCACTTTACGGGGGAGACCGGGGAGCTGTTTTTT.

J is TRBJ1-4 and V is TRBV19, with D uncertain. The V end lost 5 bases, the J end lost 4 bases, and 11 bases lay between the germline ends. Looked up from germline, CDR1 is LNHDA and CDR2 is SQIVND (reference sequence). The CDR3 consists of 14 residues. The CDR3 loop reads CASSAWFDNEKLFF. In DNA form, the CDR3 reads TGTGCCAGTAGTGCCTGGTTTGATAATGAAAAACTGTTTTTT. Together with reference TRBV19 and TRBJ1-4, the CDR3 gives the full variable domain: DGGITQSPKYLFRKEGQNVTLSCEQNLNHDAMYWYRQDPGQGLRLIYYSQIVNDFQKGDIAEGYSVSREKKESFPLTVTSAQKNPTAFYLCASSAWFDNEKLFFGSGTQLSVL.

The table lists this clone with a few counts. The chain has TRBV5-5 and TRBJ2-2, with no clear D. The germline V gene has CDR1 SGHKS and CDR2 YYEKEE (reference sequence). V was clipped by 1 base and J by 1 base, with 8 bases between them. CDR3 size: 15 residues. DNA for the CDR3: TGTGCCAGCAGCTTGTATACCCTGAACACCGGGGAGCTGTTTTTT. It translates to CASSLYTLNTGELFF.